What follows are 12 T cell receptor beta chains derived from one specimen sequenced in a study of blood T cell repertoires in COVID-19. The data were produced by immunoSEQ multiplex PCR, yet TCRdb's version contains in-frame clones alone and is incomplete. The data hold under 300,000 clones, with 70% to 85% observed a single time. The sample taken for sequencing was peripheral blood. The receptors originated from a woman aged 80 or over with acute or convalescent COVID-19.

The chain uses TRBV27 and TRBJ2-1; 8 bases fit TRBD1. The germline V gene encodes CDR1 MNHEY and CDR2 SMNVEV (reference sequence). The ends lost 6 bases at V and 9 bases at J; junction bases unmatched: 10. The CDR3 runs 14 residues. The CDR3 nucleotides read TGTGCCAGCAGCCGCAGCCGGACAGGGTTTGAGCAGTTCTTC. This encodes CASSRSRTGFEQFF.

The genes are TRBV7-9 and TRBJ1-1, with D possibly TRBD1 on 5 matching bases. V was pared by 8 bases and J by 2 bases, with 18 bases between. The CDR3 has 15 amino acids. Germline V gene data show CDR1 as SEHNR and CDR2 as FQNEAQ (reference sequence). CDR3 protein: CASYRRGDANTEAFF. CDR3 bases: TGTGCCAGCTACCGGCGGGGGGATGCAAACACTGAAGCTTTCTTT.

This clone was detected only once. The rearrangement uses TRBV5-1 and TRBJ2-3; tentatively, D is TRBD2 (6 bases). Per germline, CDR1 SGHRS and CDR2 YFSETQ. V was clipped by 0 bases and J by 2 bases, with 10 bases between them. The CDR3 has 15 amino acids. CDR3 protein: CASSLATGDTDTQYF. In DNA form, the CDR3 reads TGCGCCAGCAGCTTGGCCACGGGGGACACAGATACGCAGTATTTT.

This clone was seen a handful of times. The rearrangement links TRBV2 to TRBJ1-6; perhaps TRBD1 as D (6 bases). Trimming took off 8 bases at V and 7 bases at J, with 18 bases between the two ends. Germline assignment: CDR1 SNHLY and CDR2 FYNNEI. The CDR3 sequence is 15 residues long. CDR3 sequence: CASLEVRGPNSPLHF. The CDR3 DNA reads as TGTGCCAGCCTTGAGGTCAGGGGCCCCAATTCACCCCTCCACTTT.

The chain recombines TRBV5-1 with TRBJ1-6; possible D gene TRBD1, 5 bases. Germline V lookup: CDR1 SGHRS, CDR2 YFSETQ. This CDR3 comprises 16 residues. With 4 bases removed from V and 6 bases from J, the gap between germline ends came to 17 bases. Here the CDR3 reads CASSLSAGVLNSPLHF. The CDR3 DNA follows: TGCGCCAGCAGCCTATCGGCGGGGGTCCTTAATTCACCCCTCCACTTT.

The chain recombines TRBV2 with TRBJ1-6, with 12 bases identical to TRBD1. This CDR3 region has 15 residues. The germline V gene has CDR1 SNHLY and CDR2 FYNNEI. Trimming cost V 7 bases and J 9 bases; bases outside gene matches: 7. The CDR3 sequence: CASKGQGANSSPLHF. CDR3 nucleotides: TGTGCCAGCAAGGGACAGGGGGCAAATAGTTCACCCCTCCACTTT.

The J gene is TRBJ1-1, the V gene TRBV2; D ambiguous. Germline assignment: CDR1 SNHLY and CDR2 FYNNEI. Trimming shortened V by 8 bases and J by 4 bases, and 8 bases separated the two germline ends. The CDR3 extends over 11 amino acids. CDR3 bases: TGTGCCAGCGGGAGACTCACTGAAGCTTTCTTT. It translates to CASGRLTEAFF.

The chain combines TRBV4-2 with TRBJ1-3; tentatively, D is TRBD1 (5 bases). The CDR3 has 15 residues. Trimming left V 1 base short and J 2 bases short, with 9 bases between. Per germline, CDR1 LGHNA and CDR2 YNFKEQ. The CDR3: CASSQGSGTGNTIYF. CDR3 nucleotide sequence: TGTGCCAGCAGCCAAGGGTCAGGGACTGGAAACACCATATATTTT.

V is TRBV7-9 and J is TRBJ2-1, with D tentatively TRBD2 (5 bases). With 0 bases removed from V and 8 bases from J, the gap between germline ends came to 5 bases. The germline V gene has CDR1 SEHNR and CDR2 FQNEAQ (reference sequence). This CDR3 has 12 residues. The CDR3 spells CASSLARDEQFF. The CDR3 DNA reads as TGTGCCAGCAGCTTAGCGAGGGATGAGCAGTTCTTC.

This rearrangement joins TRBV28 to TRBJ1-2; no firm D call. Trimming cost V 6 bases and J 0 bases, with 8 bases left between them. CDR1 and CDR2 from the germline V gene are MDHEN and SYDVKM. The CDR3 loop spans 13 amino acids. The CDR3 sequence: CASSPVANYGYTF. The CDR3 DNA reads TGTGCCAGCAGCCCAGTTGCTAACTATGGCTACACCTTC.

In DNA form, the CDR3 reads TGCGCCAGCAGTCAGGCGGGACTAGCGGGGGGGAAATCAAACTCTGGGGCCAACGTCCTGACTTTC. It yields the protein CASSQAGLAGGKSNSGANVLTF. This chain connects TRBV23-1 to TRBJ2-6; 16 bases map to TRBD2. TRBV23-1 is known as an ORF, though its function is uncertain. This CDR3 contains 22 residues. The V segment lost 3 bases and the J segment 0 bases; nucleotides outside the gene matches: 11.

The chain is built from TRBV5-1 and TRBJ1-1; no reliable D call. The V gene's germline CDR1 is SGHRS and CDR2 YFSETQ. V shed 4 bases and J shed 2 bases, with 12 bases lying between them. The CDR3 contains 14 residues. CDR3 loop: CASSGSTTNTEAFF. The CDR3 DNA reads as TGCGCCAGCAGCGGGTCGACAACCAACACTGAAGCTTTCTTT. Drawing the rest from reference TRBV5-1 and TRBJ1-1, the complete variable domain is KAGVTQTPRYLIKTRGQQVTLSCSPISGHRSVSWYQQTPGQGLQFLFEYFSETQRNKGNFPGRFSGRQFSNSRSEMNVSTLELGDSALYLCASSGSTTNTEAFFGQGTRLTVV.